These 14 T cell receptor beta chains were all obtained from the same sample, sequenced in a study of Ad26.COV2.S vaccination and SARS-CoV-2 variants. Treatment of the sample: 19 received Ad26.COV2.S at low or high dose, single or two shots; roughly five received placebo; per-sample allocation not given. It was on day 63 after the first vaccine or placebo injection that samples were taken. Clones were read by immunoSEQ multiplex PCR, and TCRdb kept only the in-frame ones, dropping some. The table includes a few hundred thousand clones, approximately 92% detected once. Sample: peripheral blood, taken in a trial of Ad26.COV2.S vaccine versus placebo. Every receptor here comes from a person between 18 and 60 years old who received the Ad26.COV2.S COVID-19 vaccine or a placebo.

This rearrangement joins TRBV19 to TRBJ2-5; no definite D call. Germline V gene lookup returns CDR1 LNHDA and CDR2 SQIVND (reference sequence). The CDR3 spans 13 residues. Trimming pared 5 bases from V and 5 bases from J, leaving 12 bases between. The CDR3 region is CASSLWGGETQYF. The CDR3 region has the DNA TGTGCCAGTAGTCTGTGGGGTGGGGAGACCCAGTACTTC. The complete variable domain, with remaining parts taken from reference TRBV19 and TRBJ2-5, reads DGGITQSPKYLFRKEGQNVTLSCEQNLNHDAMYWYRQDPGQGLRLIYYSQIVNDFQKGDIAEGYSVSREKKESFPLTVTSAQKNPTAFYLCASSLWGGETQYFGPGTRLLVL.

V gene TRBV7-2 combines with J gene TRBJ1-3, with 7 bases aligning to TRBD1. V shed 5 bases and J 4 bases; nucleotides not matched to a gene: 8. This CDR3 is built from 15 residues. The germline gives CDR1 SGHTA, CDR2 FQGNSA. CDR3 DNA: TGTGCCAGCAGCCGGAGGACAGGTTCAGGAAACACCATATATTTT. Translation: CASSRRTGSGNTIYF.

V and J are TRBV6-5 and TRBJ1-4, with 8 bases identical to TRBD1. CDR1 and CDR2 (germline): MNHEY, SVGAGI. V lost 6 bases and J lost 2; bases outside the gene matches: 2. CDR3 size: 14 residues. The CDR3 DNA reads TGTGCCAGCAGGAGGACAGGGACTAATGAAAAACTGTTTTTT. This codes for CASRRTGTNEKLFF.

The rearrangement links TRBV5-1 to TRBJ1-1; D call uncertain. The V gene's germline CDR1 is SGHRS and CDR2 YFSETQ. This CDR3 region has 13 residues. V dropped 5 bases and J dropped 1 base, with 9 bases sitting between them. Here the CDR3 DNA reads TGCGCCAGCAGGAGCACCCCGAACACTGAAGCTTTCTTT. It codes for CASRSTPNTEAFF. Full variable domain (outside the CDR3, taken from reference TRBV5-1 and TRBJ1-1): KAGVTQTPRYLIKTRGQQVTLSCSPISGHRSVSWYQQTPGQGLQFLFEYFSETQRNKGNFPGRFSGRQFSNSRSEMNVSTLELGDSALYLCASRSTPNTEAFFGQGTRLTVV.

The chain carries TRBV6-5 and TRBJ2-7, with D perhaps matching TRBD1 or TRBD2 (6 bases each). V lost 7 bases, J lost 3 bases, and 13 bases lay in between. The CDR3 runs to 13 residues. Germline V CDR1 and CDR2: MNHEY, SVGAGI. CDR3 bases: TGTGCCAGCACGGAGGGGGGCAGCTACGAGCAGTACTTC. Protein product: CASTEGGSYEQYF.

This clone has just one count. The rearrangement uses TRBV7-9 and TRBJ1-1; the D is unclear. V was shortened by 2 bases and J by 1 base, with 20 bases between the two germline ends. The CDR3 extends over 18 amino acids. Germline V gives CDR1 SEHNR, CDR2 FQNEAQ (reference sequence). As DNA, the CDR3 is TGTGCCAGCAGCTTACTACCCACCTTTTCCGCCCCGAACACTGAAGCTTTCTTT. Amino acid sequence: CASSLLPTFSAPNTEAFF.

The CDR3 reads CASSKGNNSYEQYF. In DNA form, the CDR3 reads TGTGCCAGCAGCAAAGGGAACAACTCCTACGAGCAGTACTTC. The chain links TRBV21-1 to TRBJ2-7. TRBV21-1 is listed as a pseudogene. The CDR3 spans 14 residues.

CDR3 residues: CASSLGGTYEQYF. The CDR3 nucleotides are TGTGCCAGCAGTCTGGGCGGAACCTACGAGCAGTACTTC. The rearrangement uses TRBV6-6 and TRBJ2-7; D is uncertain. Germline CDR1 and CDR2: MNHNY and SVGAGI (reference sequence). This CDR3 comprises 13 residues. Trimming shortened V by 5 bases and J by 2 bases, and 10 bases separated the two germline ends.

The rearrangement uses TRBV2 and TRBJ1-1; 9 bases are a match to TRBD1. This CDR3 comprises 13 residues. V shed 3 bases and J 4 bases; nucleotides not matched to a gene: 0. CDR1 is SNHLY and CDR2 is FYNNEI in the germline V gene. CDR3 sequence: CASSETGGTEAFF. As DNA, the CDR3 is TGTGCCAGCAGTGAGACAGGGGGCACTGAAGCTTTCTTT.

The rearrangement links TRBV5-5 to TRBJ2-7; possibly TRBD1 for D (6 bases). Germline values: CDR1 SGHKS, CDR2 YYEKEE (reference sequence). This CDR3 spans 15 amino acids. V gave up 2 bases and J gave up 5 bases, with 17 bases separating them. CDR3 sequence: CASSFIGSRGDEQYF. In DNA, the CDR3 is TGTGCCAGCAGCTTTATAGGTTCCAGGGGCGACGAGCAGTACTTC.

Of note for this clone: One end of the junction fails to match germline, which may point to a read error. The chain joins TRBV28 to TRBJ1-1; no clear D gene. CDR3 length equals 15 residues. Germline CDR1 and CDR2: MDHEN and SYDVKM. In DNA form, the CDR3 reads TGTGCCAGCAGTTTTAAGACCGTTGGCCCAAGGCTAGGGCTCTTT. It encodes CASSFKTVGPRLGLF.

The V gene is TRBV12-3 or TRBV12-4, the J gene TRBJ1-5; a possible D gene is TRBD1 (5 bases). Between the trimmed V and J ends, which lost 7 bases and 4 bases, there was a span of 11 bases. This CDR3 region has 13 residues. CDR3 nucleotides: TGTGCCAGCAACGACAGCCCAAATCAGCCCCAGCATTTT. Translation gives CASNDSPNQPQHF.

This clone was counted only a few times. The V call is TRBV16, the J call TRBJ2-3, with D uncertain. Trimming removed 1 base at V and 5 bases at J, with 16 bases between. The CDR3 is made up of 16 amino acids. Germline lookup yields CDR1 KGHSY and CDR2 FQNENV. CDR3: CASSQFPVAQEDTQYF. DNA for the CDR3: TGTGCCAGCAGCCAATTTCCAGTAGCCCAGGAAGATACGCAGTATTTT.

This clone was detected only once. The V gene is TRBV30, the J gene TRBJ2-1; D is unclear. The CDR3 loop spans 10 amino acids. Germline V CDR1 and CDR2: GTSNPN, SVGIG (reference sequence). The V and J ends lost 2 bases and 9 bases respectively, with 5 bases between them. CDR3 bases: TGTGCCTGGAGTATTGGTGAGCAGTTCTTC. Translating it yields CAWSIGEQFF.